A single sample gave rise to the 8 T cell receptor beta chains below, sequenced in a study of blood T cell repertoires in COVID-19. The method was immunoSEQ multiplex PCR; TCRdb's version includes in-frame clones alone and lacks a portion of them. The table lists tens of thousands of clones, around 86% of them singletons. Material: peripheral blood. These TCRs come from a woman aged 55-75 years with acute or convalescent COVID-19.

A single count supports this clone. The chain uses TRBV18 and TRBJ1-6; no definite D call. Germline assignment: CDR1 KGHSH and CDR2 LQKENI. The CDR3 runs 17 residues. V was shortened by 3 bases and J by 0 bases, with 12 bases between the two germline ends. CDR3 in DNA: TGTGCCAGCTCACCTCTCCGAGTCCTCTCCTATAATTCACCCCTCCACTTT. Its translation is CASSPLRVLSYNSPLHF.

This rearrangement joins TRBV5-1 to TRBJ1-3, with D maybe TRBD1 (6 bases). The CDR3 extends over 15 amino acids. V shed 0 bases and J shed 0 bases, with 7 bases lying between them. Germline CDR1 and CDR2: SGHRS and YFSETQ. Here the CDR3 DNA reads TGCGCCAGCAGCTTGGGGACAGACTCTGGAAACACCATATATTTT. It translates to CASSLGTDSGNTIYF.

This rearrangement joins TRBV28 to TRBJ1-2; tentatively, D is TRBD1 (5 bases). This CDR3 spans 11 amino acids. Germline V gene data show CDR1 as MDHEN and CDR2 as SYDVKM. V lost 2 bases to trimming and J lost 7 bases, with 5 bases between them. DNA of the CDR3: TGTGCCAGCAGTTTACAGGGTGGCTACACCTTC. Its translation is CASSLQGGYTF.

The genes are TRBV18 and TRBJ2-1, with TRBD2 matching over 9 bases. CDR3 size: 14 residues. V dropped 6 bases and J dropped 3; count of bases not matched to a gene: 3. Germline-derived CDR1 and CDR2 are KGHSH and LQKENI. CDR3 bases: TGTGCCAGCTCGCGGACTAGCGACTACAATGAGCAGTTCTTC. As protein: CASSRTSDYNEQFF.

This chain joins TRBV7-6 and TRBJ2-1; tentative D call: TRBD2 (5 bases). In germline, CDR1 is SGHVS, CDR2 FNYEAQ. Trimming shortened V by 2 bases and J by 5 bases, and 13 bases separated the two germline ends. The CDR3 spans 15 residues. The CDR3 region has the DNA TGTGCCAGCAGCTTATTTTCGGGATCGCACAATGAGCAGTTCTTC. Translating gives CASSLFSGSHNEQFF.

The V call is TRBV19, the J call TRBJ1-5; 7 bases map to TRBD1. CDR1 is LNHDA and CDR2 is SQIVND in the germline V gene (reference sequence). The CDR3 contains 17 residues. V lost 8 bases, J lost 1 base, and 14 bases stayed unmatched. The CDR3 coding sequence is TGTGCCAGTTCACAACTTAGCAGGGGGGCCAGCAATCAGCCCCAGCATTTT. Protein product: CASSQLSRGASNQPQHF.

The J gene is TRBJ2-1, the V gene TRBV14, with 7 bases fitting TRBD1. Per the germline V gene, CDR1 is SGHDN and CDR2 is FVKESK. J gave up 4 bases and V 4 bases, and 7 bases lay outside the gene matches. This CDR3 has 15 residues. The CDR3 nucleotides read TGTGCCAGCAGCCGAATCGACAGGGTTTACAATGAGCAGTTCTTC. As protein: CASSRIDRVYNEQFF.

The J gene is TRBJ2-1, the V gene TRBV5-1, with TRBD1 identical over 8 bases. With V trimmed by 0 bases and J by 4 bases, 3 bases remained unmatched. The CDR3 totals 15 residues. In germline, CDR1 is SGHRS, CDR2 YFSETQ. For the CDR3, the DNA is TGCGCCAGCAGCTTGGGGACAGGGATGTACAATGAGCAGTTCTTC. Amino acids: CASSLGTGMYNEQFF.